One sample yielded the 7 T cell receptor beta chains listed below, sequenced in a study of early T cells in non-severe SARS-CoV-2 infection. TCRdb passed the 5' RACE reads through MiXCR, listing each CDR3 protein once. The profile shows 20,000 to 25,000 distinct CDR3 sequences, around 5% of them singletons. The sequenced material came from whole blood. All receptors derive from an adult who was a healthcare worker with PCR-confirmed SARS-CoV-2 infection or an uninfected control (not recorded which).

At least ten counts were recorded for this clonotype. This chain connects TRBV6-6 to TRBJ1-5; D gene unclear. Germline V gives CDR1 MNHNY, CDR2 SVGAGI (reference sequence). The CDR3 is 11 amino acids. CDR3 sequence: CVCGSNQPQHF. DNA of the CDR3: TGTGTTTGCGGCAGTAATCAGCCCCAGCATTTT.

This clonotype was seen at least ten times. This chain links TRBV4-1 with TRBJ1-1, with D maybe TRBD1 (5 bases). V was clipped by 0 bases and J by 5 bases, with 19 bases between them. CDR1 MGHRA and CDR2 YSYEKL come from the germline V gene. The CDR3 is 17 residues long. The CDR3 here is CASSQDEPGYSRTEAFF. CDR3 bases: TGCGCCAGCAGCCAAGATGAGCCAGGGTATTCTCGGACTGAAGCTTTCTTT.

The CDR3 region has the DNA TGCAGCGTTGAAGATAGAGGGGCTAGCGGGAGGGCCAGCTACAATGAGCAGTTCTTC. Its translation is CSVEDRGASGRASYNEQFF. This chain connects TRBV29-1 to TRBJ2-1; 12 nucleotides match TRBD2. Germline CDR1 SQVTM, CDR2 ANQGSEA. Trimming removed 0 bases from V and 3 bases from J; junction bases left unmatched: 12. The CDR3 sequence is 19 residues long.

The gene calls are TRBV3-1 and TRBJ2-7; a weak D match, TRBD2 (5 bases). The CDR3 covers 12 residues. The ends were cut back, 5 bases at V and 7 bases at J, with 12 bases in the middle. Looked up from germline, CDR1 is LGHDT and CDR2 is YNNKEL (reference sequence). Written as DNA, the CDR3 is TGTGCCAGCAGCAGCGGCCTACGGGAGCAGTACTTC. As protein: CASSSGLREQYF.

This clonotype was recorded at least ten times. CDR3 DNA: TGTGCCAGCAGCCCAAACAGGGATAATGAGCAGTTCTTC. As protein: CASSPNRDNEQFF. The chain carries TRBV27 and TRBJ2-1; maybe TRBD1 (6 bases). The germline CDR1 and CDR2 sequences are MNHEY and SMNVEV (reference sequence). V was cut by 6 bases and J by 7 bases, with 13 bases left in between. This CDR3 comprises 13 residues.

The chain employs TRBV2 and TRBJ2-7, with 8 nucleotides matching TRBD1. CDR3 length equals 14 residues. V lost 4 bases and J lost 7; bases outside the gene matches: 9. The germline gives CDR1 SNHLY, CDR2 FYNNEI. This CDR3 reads CASSVRTGFMEQYF. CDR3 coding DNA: TGTGCCAGCAGTGTTCGGACAGGGTTTATGGAGCAGTACTTC.

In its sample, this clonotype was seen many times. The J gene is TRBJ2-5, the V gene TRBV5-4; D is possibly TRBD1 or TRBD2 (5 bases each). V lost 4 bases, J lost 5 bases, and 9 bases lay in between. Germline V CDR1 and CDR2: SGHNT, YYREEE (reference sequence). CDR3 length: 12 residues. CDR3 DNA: TGTGCCAGCAGCAGAGGGGTCGAGACCCAGTACTTC. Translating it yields CASSRGVETQYF.